A single TCR beta chain is shown here with its context. The protocol was immunoSEQ multiplex PCR, while the TCRdb copy is restricted to in-frame clones and leaves out a portion. Of 30,000 to 40,000 clones in the sample, over 70% were seen once. Trimming took 0 bases from V and 11 from J, leaving 19 bases between them. From germline, CDR1 is MNHEY and CDR2 SMNVEV (reference sequence). The CDR3 consists of 15 residues. The data originate from a study of radiotherapy plus CTLA-4 blockade in lung cancer. The J gene is TRBJ1-1, the V gene TRBV27; D unresolved. The receptor comes from a human donor with non-small cell lung cancer that progressed on radiotherapy plus ipilimumab. The sequenced sample was peripheral blood, obtained from a patient treated with radiotherapy plus ipilimumab. DNA for the CDR3: TGTGCCAGCAGTTTATCGGGCACGGCCCGCAGCCCGGCTTTCTTT. This gives the protein CASSLSGTARSPAFF.